The source of this TCR beta chain is a study of long-term antiretroviral therapy in people with HIV. On this clone itself: Its cognate antigen is unknown.

Version v3.0 of the immunoSEQ assay ran at survey level. The assay was immunoSEQ multiplex PCR, and TCRdb's table has in-frame clones only and misses some. The sample consists of some 28,000 clones, 95% of them appearing once. Germline lookup yields CDR1 PRHDT and CDR2 FYEKMQ (reference sequence). Trimming stripped 6 bases from V and 0 bases from J, with 11 bases between. The CDR3 covers 14 residues. Study-level results: Pre-ART clonal expansions dominated every time point's repertoire. Although diversity increased after ART, it remained lower than in transplant donor controls.

This TCR was recovered from a man aged 50-59 years with HIV. The rearrangement uses TRBV13 and TRBJ2-5, with TRBD1 as a possible D gene (6 bases). The material sequenced was unsorted PBMCs, taken 5.3 years after starting antiretroviral therapy. CDR3 region: CASSSRGYQETQYF. The CDR3 DNA follows: TGTGCCAGCAGTTCGAGGGGGTACCAAGAGACCCAGTACTTC.